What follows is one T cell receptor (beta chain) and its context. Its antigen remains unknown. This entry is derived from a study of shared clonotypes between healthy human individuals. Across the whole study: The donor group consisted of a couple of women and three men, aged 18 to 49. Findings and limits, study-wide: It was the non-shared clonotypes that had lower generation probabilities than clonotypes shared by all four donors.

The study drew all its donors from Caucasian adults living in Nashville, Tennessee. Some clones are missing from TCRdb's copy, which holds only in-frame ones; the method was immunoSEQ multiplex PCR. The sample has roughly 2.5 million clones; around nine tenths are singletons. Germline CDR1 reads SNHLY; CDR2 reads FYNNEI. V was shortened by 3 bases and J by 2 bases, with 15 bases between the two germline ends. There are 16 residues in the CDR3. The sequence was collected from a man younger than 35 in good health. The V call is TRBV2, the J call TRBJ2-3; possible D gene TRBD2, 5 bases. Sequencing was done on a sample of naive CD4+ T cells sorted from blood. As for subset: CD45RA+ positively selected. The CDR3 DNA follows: TGTGCCAGCAGTGACGGTGTTAGGCGGGTCACAGATACGCAGTATTTT. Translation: CASSDGVRRVTDTQYF.